This is a list of T cell receptor beta chains from one sample in a study of control samples from healthy donors and cancer patients. Sequencing was performed with immunoSEQ multiplex PCR; in TCRdb, only in-frame clones are kept and a portion is missing. The sample consists of about 47,000 clones, about 80% of them appearing once. Sequenced sample: blood. These receptors were taken from a man aged 65 to 85 in good health. CDR3s include the opening cysteine and the closing phenylalanine or tryptophan. A D gene is named only where the DNA matches it firmly. Part of the rows lack a size; the others show once, few, many or a class for expanded clones.

NA	NA	TRBV12-5	TRBJ1-5	TGTGCTAGTGGTTTGAGTAGCAATCAGCCCCAGCATTTT	CASGLSSNQPQHF
few	NA	TRBV19	TRBJ2-7	TGTGCCAGTAGTATCGTGCGGGGGCACTACGAGCAGTACTTC	CASSIVRGHYEQYF
NA	NA	TRBV3-1/TRBV3-2	TRBJ2-3	TGTGCCAGCGGGTTTACAGATACGCAGTATTTT	CASGFTDTQYF
few	TRBD2	TRBV4-2	TRBJ2-1	TGTGCCAGCAGCCAAGATAGCGGGAGATTGGATAATGAGCAGTTCTTC	CASSQDSGRLDNEQFF
NA	TRBD1	TRBV5-1	TRBJ2-2	TGCGCCAGCAGCCGGACAGGGGCAACCGGGGAGCTGTTTTTT	CASSRTGATGELFF
NA	NA	TRBV28	TRBJ1-3	TGTGCCAGCAGTTCCCGTTCCAACACCATATATTTT	CASSSRSNTIYF
NA	NA	TRBV9	TRBJ2-2	TGTGCCAGCAGCGTAGCAAGCAGGGTAGGGACCGGGGAGCTGTTTTTT	CASSVASRVGTGELFF
NA	NA	TRBV6-1	TRBJ1-5	TGTGCCAGCAGTGAACCGGCAGGGGTTCAGCCCCAGCATTTT	CASSEPAGVQPQHF
NA	TRBD2	TRBV6-5	TRBJ2-1	TGTGCCAGCAGTTTTGGGACTAGAACTTACAATGAGCAGTTCTTC	CASSFGTRTYNEQFF
NA	NA	TRBV28	TRBJ1-2	TGTGCCAGCAGTAGACAGGGCTACACCTTC	CASSRQGYTF
NA	NA	TRBV5-1	TRBJ1-1	TGCGCCAGCAGCTTCGGGGGGCGAACATATAAGGATACTGAAGCTTTCTTT	CASSFGGRTYKDTEAFF
NA	NA	TRBV15	TRBJ2-2	TGTGCCACCAGCCTAGCTCTAGTGGGCGGGGAGCTGTTTTTT	CATSLALVGGELFF
NA	TRBD1	TRBV5-1	TRBJ1-2	TGCGCCAGCAGCTCCCTCCGGGACAGCACTAACTATGGCTACACCTTC	CASSSLRDSTNYGYTF
once	TRBD1	TRBV10-3	TRBJ1-1	TGTGCCATCAGGGGACAGGGGGCTCTCACTGAAGCTTTCTTT	CAIRGQGALTEAFF
NA	TRBD1	TRBV24-1	TRBJ1-2	TGTGCCACCAGTGACAACAGGGGCAACTATGGCTACACCTTC	CATSDNRGNYGYTF
NA	TRBD1	TRBV7-9	TRBJ2-2	TGTGCCAGCAGATGGACAGGGAGCACCGGGGAGCTGTTTTTT	CASRWTGSTGELFF
NA	NA	TRBV10-2	TRBJ1-6	TGCGCCAGCAGTGTCTACCCTAGGGAGTTTCCTTCACCCCTCCACTTT	CASSVYPREFPSPLHF
NA	NA	TRBV11-3	TRBJ2-1	TGTGCCAGCAGCTCCAAATACAATGAGCAGTTCTTC	CASSSKYNEQFF
few	NA	TRBV6-5	TRBJ2-3	TGTGCCAGCAGGGCCCCGCAGTACGGCACAGATACGCAGTATTTT	CASRAPQYGTDTQYF
NA	NA	TRBV3-1/TRBV3-2	TRBJ2-7	TGTGCCAGCAGCACCCACGGTGGCAGCCCCTACGAGCAGTACTTC	CASSTHGGSPYEQYF
NA	NA	TRBV27	TRBJ1-5	TGTGCCAGCAGTTTCACAGGGATCAATCAGCCCCAGCATTTT	CASSFTGINQPQHF
once	NA	TRBV2	TRBJ2-3	TGTGCCAGCAGTGTTGTGGGAGCGGTAGATACGCAGTATTTT	CASSVVGAVDTQYF
NA	TRBD2	TRBV10-3	TRBJ2-3	TGTGCCATCAGTGACCCAATGCGGGACTATGGTACGCAGTATTTT	CAISDPMRDYGTQYF
NA	TRBD1	TRBV14	TRBJ1-1	TGTGCCAGCAGCCAAGATGAATTAGACAGGGACATAGAGGAAGCTTTCTTT	CASSQDELDRDIEEAFF
NA	NA	TRBV5-1	TRBJ2-5	TGCGCCAGCCACAGGGCCCAAGAGACCCAGTACTTC	CASHRAQETQYF
NA	NA	TRBV15	TRBJ1-1	TGTGCCACCAGCAGACGTGGACAAGGGCGCGGGGCTGAAGCTTTCTTT	CATSRRGQGRGAEAFF
NA	TRBD1	TRBV5-1	TRBJ1-1	TGCGCCAGCAGGGTAGGGACAGGGGTTGCTGAAGCTTTCTTT	CASRVGTGVAEAFF
NA	NA	TRBV6-5	TRBJ2-5	TGTGCCAGCAGCGGATTCAAATTACAAGAGACCCAGTACTTC	CASSGFKLQETQYF
NA	NA	TRBV2	TRBJ1-2	TGTGCCAGCAGCCCACAGGGCGAAGAAGGCTACACCTTC	CASSPQGEEGYTF
once	NA	TRBV12-3/TRBV12-4	TRBJ1-2	TGTGCCAGCAGTTTAACGACTAACTATGGCTACACCTTC	CASSLTTNYGYTF
NA	NA	TRBV11-3	TRBJ1-3	TGTGCCAGCAGCTTACCGGGTTCTTTTGGAAACACCATATATTTT	CASSLPGSFGNTIYF
few	TRBD1	TRBV7-9	TRBJ1-2	TGTGCCAGCAGCTTGGGGGCAGGGGGCCTAGAGGGCTACACCTTC	CASSLGAGGLEGYTF
few	NA	TRBV7-2	TRBJ1-5	TGTGCCAGCAGCTTTAACGGGGCAGGGACCCAGCATTTT	CASSFNGAGTQHF
NA	NA	TRBV10-3	TRBJ2-7	TGTGCCATCGGGGGCCAGGAGTCCTACGAGCAGTACTTC	CAIGGQESYEQYF
once	NA	TRBV7-2	TRBJ1-4	TGTGCCAGCAGCCTGACCTGGACAGCAACTAATGAAAAACTGTTTTTT	CASSLTWTATNEKLFF
NA	TRBD1	TRBV28	TRBJ1-3	TGTGCCAGCATTGGAGGACAGGCTGGAAACACCATATATTTT	CASIGGQAGNTIYF
few	NA	TRBV28	TRBJ1-2	TGTGCCAGCAGTCTTATGACAGTCGGCTACACCTTC	CASSLMTVGYTF
NA	TRBD2	TRBV10-2	TRBJ2-1	TGCGCCAGCATTGGTCTAGCGGGAGCTAATGAGCAGTTCTTC	CASIGLAGANEQFF
NA	NA	TRBV7-2	TRBJ2-3	TGTGCCAGCAGCATCAGGGTGGATACGCAGTATTTT	CASSIRVDTQYF
few	NA	TRBV6-5	TRBJ2-3	TGTGCCAGCAGTTACGGCCCCACAGATACGCAGTATTTT	CASSYGPTDTQYF